The sequence of this T cell receptor beta chain was determined in a study of blood T cell repertoires in COVID-19. Turning to the study itself: Samples representing acute and convalescent COVID-19 were sourced from the United States, Italy and Spain. Sources were T cells, B-cell-depleted T cells, or PBMCs; the material itself was cDNA or gDNA.

Original methodology: Researchers report that nucleated cell counts were estimated from reference gene primer amplification. The table came from immunoSEQ multiplex PCR; TCRdb's copy has only in-frame clones and leaves some out. V and J calls plus clone size are reproduced from that table; the DNA served to infer D and trimming. The sample includes over 85,000 clones, about 91% seen only once; the top ten take about 3.9%. Deletions cut 1 base from V and 0 bases from J, with 7 bases between. Looked up from germline, CDR1 is SEHNR and CDR2 is FQNEAQ (reference sequence). The CDR3 consists of 15 residues.

This chain links TRBV7-9 with TRBJ1-3; no clear D gene. The TCR sequence derives from a man in his late teens or twenties with acute or convalescent COVID-19. Sequenced sample: peripheral blood. The CDR3 here is CASSLVTGSGNTIYF. DNA for the CDR3: TGTGCCAGCAGCTTAGTAACGGGCTCTGGAAACACCATATATTTT.